This T cell receptor (beta chain) was captured in a study of T cells in tumors and immune-related adverse events. The repertoire was sequenced with immunoSEQ multiplex PCR; TCRdb's copy has only in-frame clones and lacks some. Here the sample spans around 22,000 clones, 75% to 95% being singletons. Germline V gives CDR1 SGHNT, CDR2 YYREEE (reference sequence). The V and J ends lost 3 bases and 0 bases, in that order; junction bases with no gene match: 2. The CDR3 is made up of 14 amino acids. This TCR came from a female donor with metastatic renal cell carcinoma. The genes are TRBV5-4 and TRBJ1-2, with 7 bases matching TRBD1. The sample was lymph node tissue, taken from a patient treated with anti-PD-1 therapy. DNA of the CDR3: TGTGCCAGCAGCTGGGACAGACCTAACTATGGCTACACCTTC. Translated: CASSWDRPNYGYTF.